Sequencing of this T cell receptor beta chain was carried out in a study of blood T cells in healthy people across ages. Whole-study findings and limits: Unknown CMV status may confound age-related changes in expanded clones.

Germline V gene sequence: CDR1 SGHRS, CDR2 YFSETQ. The CDR3 runs 16 residues. To note about this clonotype: What it binds is unknown. This may stem from a read error, because a much larger clone lies one nucleotide away.

Then a second PCR, running roughly 7 to 12 cycles, was carried out with a sample-barcoded 5' primer and a J-beta primer mix. TCRdb processed the 5' RACE reads anew with MiXCR; each CDR3 protein has one entry. The table shows approximately 680,000 distinct CDR3 sequences, with 32% occurring only once. The sequenced material came from blood. The chain employs TRBV5-1 and TRBJ2-7; maybe TRBD2 (6 bases). The J call could be wrong; TRBJ2-1 is a better fit for the DNA end. The TCR comes from a woman older than 75 in good health. The CDR3 is CASSFTVRDSDNEQFF. The CDR3 nucleotides read TGCGCCAGCAGCTTTACAGTCCGGGACTCCGACAATGAGCAGTTCTTC.